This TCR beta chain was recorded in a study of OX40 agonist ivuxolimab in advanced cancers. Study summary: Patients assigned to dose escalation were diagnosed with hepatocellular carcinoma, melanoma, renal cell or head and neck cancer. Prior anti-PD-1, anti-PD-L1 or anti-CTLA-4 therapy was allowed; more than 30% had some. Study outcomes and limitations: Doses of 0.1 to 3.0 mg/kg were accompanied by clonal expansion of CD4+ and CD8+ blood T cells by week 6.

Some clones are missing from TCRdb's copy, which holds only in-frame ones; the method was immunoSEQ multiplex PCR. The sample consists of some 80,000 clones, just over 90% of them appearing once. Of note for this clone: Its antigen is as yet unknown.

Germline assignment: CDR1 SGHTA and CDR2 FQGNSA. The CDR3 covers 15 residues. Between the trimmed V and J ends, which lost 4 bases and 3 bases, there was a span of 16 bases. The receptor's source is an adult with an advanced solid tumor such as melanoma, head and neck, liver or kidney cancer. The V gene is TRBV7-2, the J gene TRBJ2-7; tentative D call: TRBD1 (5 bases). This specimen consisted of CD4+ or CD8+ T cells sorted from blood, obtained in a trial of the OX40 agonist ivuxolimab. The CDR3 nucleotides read TGTGCCAGCAGCTCCTCCAAAAAGGGGAACTACGAGCAGTACTTC. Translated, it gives CASSSSKKGNYEQYF.